The clone carrying this TCR beta chain was seen just once. As yet, its antigen is unknown. This entry belongs to a study of PD-1 blockade in classical Hodgkin lymphoma. Whole-study findings and limits: Partial responders and progressors had significantly lower baseline TCR diversity. What caused the repertoire differences, perhaps disease activity or prior therapy, remains undefined.

The sample's time point: cycle 4 day 1 (C4D1), after six to seven weeks of nivolumab. No patient escaped relapse after autologous stem cell transplantation, and brentuximab vedotin exposure varied. The germline gives CDR1 SGHRS, CDR2 YFSETQ. V lost 4 bases and J 5 bases, leaving 16 bases between the germline ends. CDR3 length: 15 residues. Sequencing used immunoSEQ multiplex PCR; TCRdb keeps in-frame clones, though not all of them. The table lists 50,000 to 65,000 clones, more than 80% of them singletons. Material: peripheral blood mononuclear cells (PBMCs), obtained before the fourth cycle of nivolumab. J is TRBJ1-5 and V is TRBV5-1; possible D gene TRBD1, 6 bases. This receptor was taken from a human donor with classical Hodgkin lymphoma. The CDR3 nucleotides are TGCGCCAGCAGCCCCTCGGGTGGGGGCGATCAGCCCCAGCATTTT. Its protein product is CASSPSGGGDQPQHF.